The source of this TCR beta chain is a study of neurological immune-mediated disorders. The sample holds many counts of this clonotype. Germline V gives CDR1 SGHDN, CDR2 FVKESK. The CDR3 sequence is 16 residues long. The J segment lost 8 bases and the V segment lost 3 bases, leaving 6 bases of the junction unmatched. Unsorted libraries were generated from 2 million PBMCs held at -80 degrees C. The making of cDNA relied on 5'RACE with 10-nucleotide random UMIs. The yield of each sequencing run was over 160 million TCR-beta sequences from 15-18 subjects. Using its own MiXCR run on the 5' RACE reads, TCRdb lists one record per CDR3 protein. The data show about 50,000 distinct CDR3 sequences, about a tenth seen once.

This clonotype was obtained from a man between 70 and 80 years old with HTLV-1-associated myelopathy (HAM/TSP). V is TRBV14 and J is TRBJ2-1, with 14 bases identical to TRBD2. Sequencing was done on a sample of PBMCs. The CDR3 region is CASSHRLAGGLDEQFF. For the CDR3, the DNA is TGTGCCAGCAGCCACCGACTAGCGGGAGGGTTGGATGAGCAGTTCTTC.